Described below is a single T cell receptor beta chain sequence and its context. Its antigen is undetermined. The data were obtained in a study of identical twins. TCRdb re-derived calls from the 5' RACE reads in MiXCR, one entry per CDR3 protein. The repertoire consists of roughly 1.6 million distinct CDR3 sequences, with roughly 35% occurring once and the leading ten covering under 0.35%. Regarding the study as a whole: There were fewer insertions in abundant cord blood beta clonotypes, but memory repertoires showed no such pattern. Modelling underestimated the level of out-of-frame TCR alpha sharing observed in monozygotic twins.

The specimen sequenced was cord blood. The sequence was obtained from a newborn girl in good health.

This CDR3 reads CASSDGATPPFF. In nucleotides, the CDR3 is TGTGCCAGCAGTGATGGGGCCACCCCCCCGTTCTTC. The chain joins TRBV2 to TRBJ2-1, with a possible D match to TRBD1 (5 bases). In germline, CDR1 is SNHLY, CDR2 FYNNEI. V lost 3 bases and J 15 bases, leaving 15 bases between the germline ends. This CDR3 is built from 12 residues.